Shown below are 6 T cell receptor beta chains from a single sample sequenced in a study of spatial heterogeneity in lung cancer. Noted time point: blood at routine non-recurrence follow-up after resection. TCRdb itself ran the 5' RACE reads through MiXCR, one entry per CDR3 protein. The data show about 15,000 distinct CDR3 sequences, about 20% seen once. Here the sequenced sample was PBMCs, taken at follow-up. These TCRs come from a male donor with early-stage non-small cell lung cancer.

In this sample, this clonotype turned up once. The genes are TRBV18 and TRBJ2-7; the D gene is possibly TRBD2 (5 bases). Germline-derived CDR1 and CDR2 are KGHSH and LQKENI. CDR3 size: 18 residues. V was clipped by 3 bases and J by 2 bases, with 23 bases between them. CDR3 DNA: TGTGCCAGCTCACCCCGACGGGTTGCGGGTATTGGGGCCTACGAGCAGTACTTC. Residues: CASSPRRVAGIGAYEQYF.

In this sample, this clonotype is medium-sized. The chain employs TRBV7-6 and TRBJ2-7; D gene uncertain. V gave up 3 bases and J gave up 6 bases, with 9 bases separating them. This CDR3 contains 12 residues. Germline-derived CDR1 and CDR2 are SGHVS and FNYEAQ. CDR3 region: CASSLERSEQYF. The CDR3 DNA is TGTGCCAGCAGCTTGGAGCGAAGCGAGCAGTACTTC. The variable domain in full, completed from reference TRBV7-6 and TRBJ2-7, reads GAGVSQSPRYKVTKRGQDVALRCDPISGHVSLYWYRQALGQGPEFLTYFNYEAQQDKSGLPNDRFSAERPEGSISTLTIQRTEQRDSAMYRCASSLERSEQYFGPGTRLTVT.

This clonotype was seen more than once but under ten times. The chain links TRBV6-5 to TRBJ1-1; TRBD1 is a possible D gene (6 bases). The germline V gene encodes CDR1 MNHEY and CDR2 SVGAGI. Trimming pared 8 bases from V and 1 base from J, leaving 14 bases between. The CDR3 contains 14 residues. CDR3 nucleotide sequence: TGTGCCAGCTCGGAAAGGGGGAAGAACACTGAAGCTTTCTTT. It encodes CASSERGKNTEAFF.

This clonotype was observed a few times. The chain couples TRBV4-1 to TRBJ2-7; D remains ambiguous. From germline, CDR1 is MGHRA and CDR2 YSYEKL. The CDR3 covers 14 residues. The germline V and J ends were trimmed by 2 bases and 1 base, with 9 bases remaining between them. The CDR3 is CASSQQERSYEQYF. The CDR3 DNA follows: TGCGCCAGCAGCCAACAGGAAAGATCCTACGAGCAGTACTTC.

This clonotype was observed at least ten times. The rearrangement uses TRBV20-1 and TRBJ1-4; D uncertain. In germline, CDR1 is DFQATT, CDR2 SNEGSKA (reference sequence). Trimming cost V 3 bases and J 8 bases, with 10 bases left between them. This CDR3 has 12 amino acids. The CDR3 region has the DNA TGCAGTGCTAGGGGGTTTCGAGAAAAACTGTTTTTT. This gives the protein CSARGFREKLFF.

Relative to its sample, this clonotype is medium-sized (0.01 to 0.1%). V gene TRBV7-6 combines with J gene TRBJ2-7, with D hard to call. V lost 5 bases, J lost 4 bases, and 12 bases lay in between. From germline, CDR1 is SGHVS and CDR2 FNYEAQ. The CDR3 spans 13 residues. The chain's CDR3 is CASSPGPNYEQYF. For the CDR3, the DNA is TGTGCCAGCAGCCCAGGACCTAATTACGAGCAGTACTTC. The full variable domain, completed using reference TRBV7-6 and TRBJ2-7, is GAGVSQSPRYKVTKRGQDVALRCDPISGHVSLYWYRQALGQGPEFLTYFNYEAQQDKSGLPNDRFSAERPEGSISTLTIQRTEQRDSAMYRCASSPGPNYEQYFGPGTRLTVT.